This TCR beta chain was sequenced for a study of cytomegalovirus exposure and HLA in healthy donors. Study-wide results and caveats: Links to common viral pathogens appeared, in a later analysis, for several of the most significant clusters. Cytomegalovirus-associated TCR beta chains were listed, numbering 164. An Asian-associated ancestry cluster reportedly showed fewer N-insertions than the roughly 670-donor mean in a later analysis.

A remark on this clone: Its target is not known.

60 Vbeta and 13 Jbeta primers were used in PCR. Measured with immunoSEQ multiplex PCR; TCRdb has only the in-frame clones, and not every one. The sample data list 95,000 to 110,000 clones. The V gene's germline CDR1 is SGHDT and CDR2 YYEEEE. Trimming removed 1 base from V and 2 bases from J, with 10 bases in between. The CDR3 spans 15 residues. Sequencing was carried out using PBMCs. The TCR was taken from a middle-aged man in good health and CMV-seronegative. This chain uses TRBV5-6 with TRBJ1-3; D is perhaps TRBD1 (5 bases). Written as DNA, the CDR3 is TGTGCCAGCAGCTTGCGTGCAGGGCCTGGAAACACCATATATTTT. Residues: CASSLRAGPGNTIYF.